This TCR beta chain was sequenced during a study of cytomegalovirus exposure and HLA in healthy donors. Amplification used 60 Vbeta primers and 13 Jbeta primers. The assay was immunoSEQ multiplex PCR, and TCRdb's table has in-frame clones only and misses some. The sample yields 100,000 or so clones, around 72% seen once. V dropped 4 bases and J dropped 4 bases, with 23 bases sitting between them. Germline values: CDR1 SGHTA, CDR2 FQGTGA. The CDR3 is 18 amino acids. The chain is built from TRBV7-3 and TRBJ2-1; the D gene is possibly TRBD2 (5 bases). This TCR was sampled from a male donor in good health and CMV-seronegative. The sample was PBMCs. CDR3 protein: CASSSPKLDSNLYNEQFF. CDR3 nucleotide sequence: TGTGCCAGCAGCTCCCCAAAATTGGACTCCAATTTGTACAATGAGCAGTTCTTC.